These T cell receptor beta chains were read from a single sample in a study of molecular identifiers for immune sequencing clone quantification. TCRdb called the PCR reads again in MiXCR, with one record for every CDR3 protein. This sample yields about 100,000 distinct CDR3 sequences, of which roughly a third are seen a single time; 4% to 4.5% belongs to the top ten. The source material was naive CD8+ T cells from blood, with Jurkat cell RNA spiked in. These receptors came from a human donor in good health. Some libraries in this study had Jurkat cell RNA spiked in. Both conserved end residues are part of each CDR3. The D gene is left open where the match is weak. Rows may omit the clone size; those that give it use once, few, many or a size class.

v_call,clone_size,d_call,j_call,cdr3_nt,cdr3_aa
TRBV19,NA,NA,TRBJ2-2,TGTGCCAGTAGTACAGCCGACACCGGGGAGCTGTTTTTT,CASSTADTGELFF
TRBV12-3/TRBV12-4,NA,TRBD2,TRBJ2-3,TGTGCCAGCAGTCTACTAGCGGGAGGGGATACGCAGTATTTT,CASSLLAGGDTQYF
TRBV20-1,NA,NA,TRBJ2-5,TGCAGTGCTTTCAAGGGGACGACGCTTTCAGAGCCCCAGTACTTC,CSAFKGTTLSEPQYF
TRBV11-2,NA,NA,TRBJ1-1,TGTGCCAGCAGCCCCTCCCCCTTGACAGGCGCTGAAGCTTTCTTT,CASSPSPLTGAEAFF
TRBV28,NA,TRBD1,TRBJ2-3,TGTGCCAGCGACACCCCGGGACAGACAAACACAGATACGCAGAATTTT,CASDTPGQTNTDTQNF
TRBV12-3/TRBV12-4,many,NA,TRBJ2-3,TGTGCCAGCAGTTTTCAGGGAAGCACAGATACGCAGTATTTT,CASSFQGSTDTQYF
TRBV7-9,NA,TRBD2,TRBJ2-5,TGTGCCAGCAGCTTTGGATTGGGACTAGCGGGAGAGGCCCAGTACTTC,CASSFGLGLAGEAQYF
TRBV28,NA,NA,TRBJ2-7,TGTGCCAGCAGTTTATCGCCGATCCAGGGCCACAATGAGCAGTACTTC,CASSLSPIQGHNEQYF
TRBV28,NA,NA,TRBJ2-1,TGTGCCAGCAGCCGCGTAGGTGCACAGTTCTTC,CASSRVGAQFF
TRBV6-1,NA,NA,TRBJ1-2,TGTGCCAGCAGTGAATTTAGGGGTCCCGGCTATGGCTACACCTTC,CASSEFRGPGYGYTF
TRBV7-2,few,NA,TRBJ1-3,TGTGCCAGCAGCTCCGTGTCAAGTCCTGGGGGAAACACCATATATTTT,CASSSVSSPGGNTIYF
TRBV27,few,TRBD1,TRBJ2-7,TGTGCCAGCAGTTTATGGTCCGGGACAGGTTACGAGCAGTACTTC,CASSLWSGTGYEQYF
TRBV18,NA,NA,TRBJ2-7,TGTGCCAGCTCCCCTTCGGGCACTTACGTGCAGTACTTC,CASSPSGTYVQYF
TRBV12-3/TRBV12-4,NA,TRBD1,TRBJ2-7,TGTGCCAGCAGCCAAGGACAGGCCACCGAGCAGTACTTC,CASSQGQATEQYF
TRBV7-8,NA,TRBD1,TRBJ1-2,TGTGCCAGCCCAGGGGGCTTGTTCAGTCCCTATGGCTACACCTTC,CASPGGLFSPYGYTF
TRBV27,NA,NA,TRBJ2-2,TGTGCCAGCTCCAGGGACCGCGCGAACACCGGGGAGCTGTTTTTT,CASSRDRANTGELFF
TRBV4-2,NA,TRBD1,TRBJ1-5,TGTGCCAGCAGCCATTCGTTGGGGACAGATCAGCCCCAGCATTTT,CASSHSLGTDQPQHF
TRBV2,NA,TRBD1,TRBJ1-1,TGTGCCAGCAGGACCAGACAGGGGGCTGATACTGAAGCTTTCTTT,CASRTRQGADTEAFF
TRBV6-5,few,NA,TRBJ1-4,TGTGCCAGCAGTTACCATACAGGGTTGGATGAAAAACTGTTTTTT,CASSYHTGLDEKLFF
TRBV14,NA,NA,TRBJ1-3,TGTGCCAGCAGCCAAGATGACCAGGGGAACACCATATATTTT,CASSQDDQGNTIYF
TRBV24-1,many,TRBD1,TRBJ2-3,TGTGCCACCGAACAGGGGCGCACAGATACGCAGTATTTT,CATEQGRTDTQYF
TRBV25-1,once,NA,TRBJ1-2,TGTGCCAGCAGTGTTCTACAGGGAGGAGATGGCTACACCTTC,CASSVLQGGDGYTF
TRBV20-1,NA,NA,TRBJ1-4,TGCAGTGCTAGAGTCGGCCAGTTTTATGTAAAACTGTTTTTT,CSARVGQFYVKLFF
TRBV5-5,NA,NA,TRBJ1-5,TGTGCCAGCGGCTCGAATGCCGGGACAACGATTAGCAATCAGCCCCAGCAATTT,CASGSNAGTTISNQPQQF
TRBV11-2,few,TRBD2,TRBJ2-7,TGTGCCAGCAGCTTCAAATTACGCCTAGCGGGAGGTCCGGGGGCCGAGCAGTACTTC,CASSFKLRLAGGPGAEQYF
TRBV20-1,NA,NA,TRBJ1-1,TGCAGTGCTAGAGTTCCCTTGGGATACACTGAAGCTTTCTTT,CSARVPLGYTEAFF
TRBV4-3,many,TRBD1,TRBJ2-7,TGCGCCAGCAGCCAAGCCGCCGGACAGGGTACGAGGGAGCAGTACTTC,CASSQAAGQGTREQYF
TRBV7-8,many,NA,TRBJ1-1,TGTGCCAGCAGCTTAAGTTCGGTCGGGGGCGGGACTGAAGCTTTCTTT,CASSLSSVGGGTEAFF
TRBV28,once,NA,TRBJ1-4,TGTGCCAGCAGTTTGGGGGGCCCTAATGAAAAACTGTTTTTT,CASSLGGPNEKLFF
TRBV29-1,few,NA,TRBJ1-2,TGCAGCGTTGAAAGGTTGAGCGACAACTATGGCTACACCTTC,CSVERLSDNYGYTF
TRBV20-1,NA,TRBD1,TRBJ1-1,TGCAGTGCTAACCCGACAGGGGGCGAAAAATCCCCTGAAGCTTTCTTT,CSANPTGGEKSPEAFF
TRBV28,NA,NA,TRBJ2-4,TGTGCCAGCAGTCCCTTAGCCAAAAACATTCAGTACTTC,CASSPLAKNIQYF
TRBV11-2,NA,NA,TRBJ2-7,TGTGCCAGCAGCGAAGGGGCATACTACGAGCAGTACTTC,CASSEGAYYEQYF
TRBV4-2,few,NA,TRBJ2-7,TGTGCCAGCAGCCAAGCGCCCCCCAACGAGCAGTACTTC,CASSQAPPNEQYF
TRBV20-1,few,NA,TRBJ2-7,TGCAGTGCGATCGGGTTGAGCTCCTACGAGCAGTACTTC,CSAIGLSSYEQYF
TRBV4-1,few,TRBD1,TRBJ2-2,TGCGCCAGCAGCCAGGACAGGGATTACACCGGGGAGCTGTTTTTT,CASSQDRDYTGELFF
TRBV9,few,NA,TRBJ1-1,TGTGCCAGCAGGGATACAGGGCTCGGTGAAGCTTTCTTT,CASRDTGLGEAFF
TRBV5-1,NA,NA,TRBJ2-7,TGCGCCAGCAGCTTGGAATTGGAGGGCTCCCCCTACGAGCAGTACTTC,CASSLELEGSPYEQYF
TRBV5-6,few,NA,TRBJ2-7,TGTGCCAGCAGCTCTTCGGGACACATTATCTACGAGCAGTACTTC,CASSSSGHIIYEQYF
TRBV28,few,NA,TRBJ2-3,TGTGCCAGCAGTTCACAGGGAATCACAGATACGCAGTATTTT,CASSSQGITDTQYF
TRBV7-2,many,NA,TRBJ2-7,TGTGCCAGCAGCCAAGCCCCAGGGGCCTACGAGCAGTACTTC,CASSQAPGAYEQYF
TRBV10-3,NA,NA,TRBJ1-2,TGTGCCATCAGTGAGTCGTACAGAACTAACTATGGCTACACCTTC,CAISESYRTNYGYTF
TRBV7-9,NA,NA,TRBJ2-7,TGTGCCAGCAGCTCGGGCCTTGGGTACGAGCAGTACTTC,CASSSGLGYEQYF
TRBV7-9,NA,TRBD1,TRBJ2-7,TGTGCCAGCAGTCCTACCTCCGGGACAGTGAACGAGCAGTACTTC,CASSPTSGTVNEQYF
TRBV9,few,NA,TRBJ2-2,TGTGCCAGCAGCGTAGTTGACACCGGGGAGCTGTTTTTT,CASSVVDTGELFF
TRBV19,few,NA,TRBJ1-5,TGTGCCAGTGGCCAGCAGCCCCAGCATTTT,CASGQQPQHF